The sequence of this T cell receptor (beta chain) was determined in a study of blood T cell repertoires in COVID-19. Across the study: T cells, B-cell-depleted T cells, or PBMCs supplied cDNA or gDNA.

Participant-given clinical history determined each cohort assignment. Original data processing: The authors estimated nucleated cell counts from reference gene primer amplification. Libraries were prepared by immunoSEQ multiplex PCR; TCRdb keeps only in-frame clonotypes and omits some of them. That table furnishes V, J and clone size, whereas the DNA furnished D and trimming. The data show about 150,000 clones, with about 83% seen just once and nearly 3.5% held by the top ten. The sequenced sample consisted of PBMCs or T cells enriched from blood (not recorded which). This clonotype was sampled from a woman between 50 and 59 years old with acute COVID-19.

CDR3: CASSTTGGGSGNTIYF. CDR3 nucleotide sequence: TGCGCCAGCAGCACGACAGGGGGCGGCTCTGGAAACACCATATATTTT. The chain uses TRBV5-1 and TRBJ1-3; 10 positions match TRBD1. The CDR3 runs to 16 residues. The germline CDR1 and CDR2 sequences are SGHRS and YFSETQ. With V trimmed by 4 bases and J by 0 bases, 4 bases remained unmatched. The full variable domain, in which reference TRBV5-1 and TRBJ1-3 provide the parts outside the CDR3, is KAGVTQTPRYLIKTRGQQVTLSCSPISGHRSVSWYQQTPGQGLQFLFEYFSETQRNKGNFPGRFSGRQFSNSRSEMNVSTLELGDSALYLCASSTTGGGSGNTIYFGEGSWLTVV.